Sequencing of this T cell receptor (beta chain) was carried out in a study of response to subunit inactivated influenza vaccine. Study-wide points: The authors suggested that few new T cells are recruited per seasonal influenza vaccination.

The CDR3 spans 14 residues. Germline V gene lookup returns CDR1 DFQATT and CDR2 SNEGSKA (reference sequence). The ends lost 3 bases at V and 1 base at J; junction bases unmatched: 5. A word on this clonotype: Its antigen is not identified.

TCRdb reprocessed the RT-PCR reads with MiXCR, giving one entry per CDR3 protein. The sample contains 530,000 or so distinct CDR3 sequences, about 12% of which appear only once. This specimen was PBMCs from blood, taken on the day of vaccination. The receptor comes from a man in his forties or fifties who received an inactivated influenza vaccine. The V and J genes are TRBV20-1 and TRBJ1-1; 7 bases fit TRBD1. The CDR3 sequence: CSASPGTANTEAFF. CDR3 sequence (DNA): TGCAGTGCTAGCCCCGGGACAGCGAACACTGAAGCTTTCTTT.